This T cell receptor (beta chain) is drawn from a study of control samples from healthy donors and cancer patients (dated by TCRdb to the early 2020s). V loses 7 bases, J loses 4 bases, and the germline ends lie 13 bases apart. The cysteine opens and the phenylalanine closes a CDR3 of 13 amino acids. Kept here is only the CDR3 DNA, which spans 39 bases and is read in frame from base 1. The germline V gene (reference sequence) specifies MNHNY as CDR1 and SVGAGI as CDR2. Comments on this clone: Its antigen specificity is not known. No base quality information exists; no much larger clone differs at one position.

The library was prepared using the immunoSEQ multiplex PCR assay. This immuneACCESS table, as held by TCRdb, lists in-frame sequences with V and J called but not all clones. Of the missing ones, under half trace to an unresolved V gene in checked studies; the others have no known cause. The sample table records 40,000 to 55,000 clones; 70% of these occur just once. More than 15% of the sample lies in the top ten. This TCR was recovered from a male donor with melanoma. Sequencing was performed on formalin-fixed, paraffin-embedded tissue. The chain links TRBV6-6 with TRBJ2-5, with the D gene too uncertain to name. The DNA is as follows: TGTGCCAGCACCGCCTATTGGGGAGAGACCCAGTACTTC. This codes for CASTAYWGETQYF.